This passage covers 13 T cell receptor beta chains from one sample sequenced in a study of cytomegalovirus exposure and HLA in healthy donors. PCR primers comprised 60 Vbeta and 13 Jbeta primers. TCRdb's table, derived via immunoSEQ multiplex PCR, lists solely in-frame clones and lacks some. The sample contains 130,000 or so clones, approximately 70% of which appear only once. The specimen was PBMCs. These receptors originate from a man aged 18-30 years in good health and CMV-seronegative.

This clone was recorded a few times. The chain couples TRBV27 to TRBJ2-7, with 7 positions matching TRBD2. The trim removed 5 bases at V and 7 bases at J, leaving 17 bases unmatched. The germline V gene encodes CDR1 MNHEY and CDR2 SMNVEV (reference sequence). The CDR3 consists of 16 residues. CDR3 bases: TGTGCCAGCAGTCTCTCCCCGGGGGGTCCGTGGGGGGAGCAGTACTTC. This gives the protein CASSLSPGGPWGEQYF.

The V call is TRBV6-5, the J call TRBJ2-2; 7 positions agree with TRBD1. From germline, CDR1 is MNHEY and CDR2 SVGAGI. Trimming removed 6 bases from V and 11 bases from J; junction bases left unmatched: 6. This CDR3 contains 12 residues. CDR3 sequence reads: CASSRTGNELFF. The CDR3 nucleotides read TGTGCCAGCAGCCGGACAGGCAATGAGCTGTTTTTT.

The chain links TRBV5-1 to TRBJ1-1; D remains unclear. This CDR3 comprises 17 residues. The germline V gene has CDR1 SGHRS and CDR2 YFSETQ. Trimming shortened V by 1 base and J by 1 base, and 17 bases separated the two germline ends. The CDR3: CASSLFFSGEGNTEAFF. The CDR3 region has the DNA TGCGCCAGCAGCTTGTTTTTTTCGGGTGAGGGGAACACTGAAGCTTTCTTT.

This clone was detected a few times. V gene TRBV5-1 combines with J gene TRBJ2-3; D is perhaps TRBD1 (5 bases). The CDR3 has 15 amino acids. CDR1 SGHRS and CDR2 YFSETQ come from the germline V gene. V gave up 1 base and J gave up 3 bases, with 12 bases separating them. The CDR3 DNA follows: TGCGCCAGCAGCTTGTGGGGCAGAGTAACAGATACGCAGTATTTT. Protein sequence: CASSLWGRVTDTQYF. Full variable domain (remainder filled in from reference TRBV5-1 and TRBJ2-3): KAGVTQTPRYLIKTRGQQVTLSCSPISGHRSVSWYQQTPGQGLQFLFEYFSETQRNKGNFPGRFSGRQFSNSRSEMNVSTLELGDSALYLCASSLWGRVTDTQYFGPGTRLTVL.

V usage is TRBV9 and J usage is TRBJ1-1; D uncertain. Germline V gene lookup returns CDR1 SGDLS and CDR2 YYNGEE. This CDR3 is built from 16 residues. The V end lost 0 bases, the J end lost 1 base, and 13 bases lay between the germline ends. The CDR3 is CASSVAPLLGNTEAFF. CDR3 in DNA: TGTGCCAGCAGCGTAGCCCCTCTGCTAGGGAACACTGAAGCTTTCTTT.

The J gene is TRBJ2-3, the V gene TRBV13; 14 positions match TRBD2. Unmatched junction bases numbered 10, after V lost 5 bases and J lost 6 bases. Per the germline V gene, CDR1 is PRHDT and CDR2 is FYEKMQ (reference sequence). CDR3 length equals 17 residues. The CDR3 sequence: CASSGQTSGRAGDTQYF. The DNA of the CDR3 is TGTGCCAGCAGCGGACAGACTAGCGGGAGGGCCGGGGATACGCAGTATTTT.

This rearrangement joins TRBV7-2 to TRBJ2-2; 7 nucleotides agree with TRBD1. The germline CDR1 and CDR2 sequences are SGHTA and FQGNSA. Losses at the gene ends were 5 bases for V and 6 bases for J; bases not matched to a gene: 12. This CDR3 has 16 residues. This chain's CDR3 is CASSLRAGQVAGELFF. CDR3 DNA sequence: TGTGCCAGCAGCCTAAGAGCAGGACAGGTCGCCGGGGAGCTGTTTTTT.

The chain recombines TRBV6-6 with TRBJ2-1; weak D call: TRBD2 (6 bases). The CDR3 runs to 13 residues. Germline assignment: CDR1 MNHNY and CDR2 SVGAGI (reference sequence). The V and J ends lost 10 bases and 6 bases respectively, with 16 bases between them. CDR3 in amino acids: CAITPGSRNEQFF. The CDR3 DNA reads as TGTGCCATCACCCCCGGGAGTCGCAATGAGCAGTTCTTC.

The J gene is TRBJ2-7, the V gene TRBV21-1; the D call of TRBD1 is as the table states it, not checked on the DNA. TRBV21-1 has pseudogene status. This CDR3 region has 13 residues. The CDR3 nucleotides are TGTGCCAGCAGCAAGGACAGGGTTTACGAGCAGTACTTC. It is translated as CASSKDRVYEQYF.

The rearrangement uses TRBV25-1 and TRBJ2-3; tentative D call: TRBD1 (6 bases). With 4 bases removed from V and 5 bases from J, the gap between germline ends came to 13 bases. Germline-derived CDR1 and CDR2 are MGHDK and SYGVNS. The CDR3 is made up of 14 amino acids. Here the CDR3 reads CASSGIRGIDTQYF. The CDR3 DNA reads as TGTGCCAGCAGTGGAATCAGGGGCATAGATACGCAGTATTTT. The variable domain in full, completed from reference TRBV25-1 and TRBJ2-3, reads EADIYQTPRYLVIGTGKKITLECSQTMGHDKMYWYQQDPGMELHLIHYSYGVNSTEKGDLSSESTVSRIRTEHFPLTLESARPSHTSQYLCASSGIRGIDTQYFGPGTRLTVL.

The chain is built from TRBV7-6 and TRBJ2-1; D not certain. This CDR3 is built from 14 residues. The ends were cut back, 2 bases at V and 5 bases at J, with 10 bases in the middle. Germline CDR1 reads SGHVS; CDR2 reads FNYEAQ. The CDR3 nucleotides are TGTGCCAGCAGCTTACTACCCCTGGACAATGAGCAGTTCTTC. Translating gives CASSLLPLDNEQFF.

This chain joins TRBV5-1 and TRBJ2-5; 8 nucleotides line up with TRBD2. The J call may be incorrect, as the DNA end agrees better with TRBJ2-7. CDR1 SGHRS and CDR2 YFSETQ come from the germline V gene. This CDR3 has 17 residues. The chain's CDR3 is CASSLGTSLLSSYEQYF. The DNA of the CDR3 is TGCGCCAGCAGCTTGGGGACTAGCCTACTGAGCTCCTACGAGCAGTACTTC.

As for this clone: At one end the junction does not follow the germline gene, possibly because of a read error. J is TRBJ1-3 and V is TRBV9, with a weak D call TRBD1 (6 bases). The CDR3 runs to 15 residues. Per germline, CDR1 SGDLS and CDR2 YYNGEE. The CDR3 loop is CASSVVGAPGSTIYF. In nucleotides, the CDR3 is TGTGCCAGCAGCGTAGTGGGGGCCCCTGGAAGCACCATATATTTT.